The sequence of this TCR beta chain was determined in a study of OX40 agonist ivuxolimab in advanced cancers. Background on the study: Administration of intravenous ivuxolimab to patients occurred every 2 weeks at 0.01 to 10 mg/kg. Study results and caveats: Mean expanded clone counts were higher in CD8+ than CD4+ T cells. Blood T cells, both CD4+ and CD8+, expanded clonally by week 6 at 0.1 to 3.0 mg/kg.

Assay: immunoSEQ multiplex PCR; the TCRdb copy retains only in-frame clones and omits some. In the table there are 60,000 or so clones, nearly 90% of which are singletons. Regarding this clone: Its antigen is undetermined.

Patients with autoimmune history or systemic immunosuppression were excluded. The CDR3 is made up of 20 amino acids. J gave up 1 base and V 5 bases, and 13 bases lay outside the gene matches. Germline V gene data show CDR1 as SGHVS and CDR2 as FNYEAQ. The chain combines TRBV7-6 with TRBJ2-3; 15 bases are a match to TRBD2. This TCR was sampled from an adult with an advanced solid tumor such as melanoma, head and neck, liver or kidney cancer. The sequencing here drew on CD4+ or CD8+ T cells sorted from blood, taken in a trial of the OX40 agonist ivuxolimab. The CDR3 loop reads CASSPGLAGGPLLGTDTQYF. The CDR3 DNA reads as TGTGCCAGCAGCCCCGGACTAGCGGGAGGGCCGCTACTGGGCACAGATACGCAGTATTTT.